These 26 T cell receptor beta chains share one sample of origin, sequenced in a study of blood T cell repertoires in COVID-19. Produced via immunoSEQ multiplex PCR; TCRdb's table is partial and in-frame only. The repertoire includes about 45,000 clones, around 80% of them detected once, and over 13% sits in the top ten. The sequencing input was peripheral blood. The receptor source for this set is a human donor in a cohort sampled during active COVID-19.

The rearrangement joins TRBV21-1 to TRBJ2-7; the DNA was not compared with TRBD1, the D call given in the table. TRBV21-1 is shown as a pseudogene. CDR3 length: 15 residues. CDR3: CASMGRQGATYEQYF. CDR3 bases: TGTGCCAGCATGGGACGGCAGGGGGCCACCTACGAGCAGTACTTC.

A few counts support this clone. This chain links TRBV28 with TRBJ2-5; 8 positions agree with TRBD2. The junction had 14 bases not matched to a gene; V was cut back by 6 bases and J by 5 bases. The CDR3 length is 16 residues. The germline V gene has CDR1 MDHEN and CDR2 SYDVKM. CDR3 in amino acids: CASSLQREWGRETQYF. The CDR3 DNA follows: TGTGCCAGCAGCTTACAGCGGGAGTGGGGTCGGGAGACCCAGTACTTC.

The chain links TRBV6-4 to TRBJ2-1; 9 nucleotides line up with TRBD2. V trimming: 6 bases; J trimming: 9 bases; junction bases outside the gene matches: 6. Germline lookup yields CDR1 MRHNA and CDR2 SNTAGT. The CDR3 length is 13 residues. CDR3 sequence (DNA): TGTGCCAGCAGCGGACTAGCGAGAGGTGAGCAGTTCTTC. It encodes CASSGLARGEQFF.

V gene TRBV7-8 combines with J gene TRBJ2-1; D remains ambiguous. With 3 bases removed from V and 8 bases from J, the gap between germline ends came to 11 bases. Per germline, CDR1 SGHVS and CDR2 FQNEAQ. The CDR3 runs to 13 residues. CDR3 bases: TGTGCCAGCAGCTTCCCAGTGCCCCATGAGCAGTTCTTC. Encoded protein: CASSFPVPHEQFF.

This clone was seen only a few times. This sequence joins TRBV28 and TRBJ1-3; D unresolved. The CDR3 length is 15 residues. Germline values: CDR1 MDHEN, CDR2 SYDVKM. V shed 7 bases and J shed 0 bases, with 13 bases lying between them. The CDR3 nucleotides are TGTGCCAGCATTGGGAGGGCACACTCTGGAAACACCATATATTTT. Its translation: CASIGRAHSGNTIYF.

CDR3: CASSPLAGVPYEQYF. In nucleotides, the CDR3 is TGTGCCAGCAGCCCACTAGCGGGAGTTCCCTACGAGCAGTACTTC. The rearrangement links TRBV7-2 to TRBJ2-7; 11 bases line up with TRBD2. This CDR3 is built from 15 residues. Trimming removed 5 bases from V and 2 bases from J; junction bases left unmatched: 5. Looked up from germline, CDR1 is SGHTA and CDR2 is FQGNSA.

The rearrangement links TRBV9 to TRBJ2-3; TRBD2 matches 13 bases. The CDR3 totals 16 residues. The trim removed 0 bases at V and 4 bases at J, leaving 2 bases unmatched. The V gene's germline CDR1 is SGDLS and CDR2 YYNGEE. The chain's CDR3 is CASSVGTSGSPDTQYF. The CDR3 DNA reads as TGTGCCAGCAGCGTAGGGACTAGCGGGAGCCCAGATACGCAGTATTTT.

The rearrangement uses TRBV6-5 and TRBJ2-1, with a possible D match to TRBD2 (5 bases). The germline CDR1 and CDR2 sequences are MNHEY and SVGAGI. This CDR3 is 12 amino acids long. The germline V and J ends were trimmed by 6 bases and 7 bases, with 10 bases remaining between them. This chain's CDR3 is CASSRTGNEQFF. The CDR3 DNA is TGTGCCAGCAGCCGGACTGGGAATGAGCAGTTCTTC.

This chain connects TRBV5-1 to TRBJ2-2; 13 bases fit TRBD2. The CDR3 consists of 17 residues. In germline, CDR1 is SGHRS, CDR2 YFSETQ. V was pared by 3 bases and J by 3 bases, with 5 bases of the junction left unmatched. DNA of the CDR3: TGCGCCAGCAGCTCCGAGGGACTAGCGGGATACACCGGGGAGCTGTTTTTT. It translates to CASSSEGLAGYTGELFF.

The CDR3 coding sequence is TGTGCCAGTATAGCGGGACAGAACTACAATGAGCAGTTCTTC. Translation: CASIAGQNYNEQFF. This chain uses TRBV19 with TRBJ2-1, with D maybe TRBD2 (8 bases). V lost 7 bases to trimming and J lost 3 bases, with 13 bases between them. Germline V CDR1 and CDR2: LNHDA, SQIVND (reference sequence). This CDR3 comprises 14 residues.

This rearrangement joins TRBV5-1 to TRBJ2-2; 9 nucleotides agree with TRBD2. Unmatched junction bases numbered 6, after V lost 0 bases and J lost 0 bases. The germline CDR1 and CDR2 sequences are SGHRS and YFSETQ. The CDR3 extends over 18 amino acids. The CDR3 region is CASSLGYLAGPNTGELFF. The CDR3 nucleotides read TGCGCCAGCAGCTTGGGATATCTAGCGGGGCCGAACACCGGGGAGCTGTTTTTT.

The V and J genes are TRBV6-5 and TRBJ1-3; 7 bases agree with TRBD1. Germline CDR1 MNHEY, CDR2 SVGAGI. The J segment lost 0 bases and the V segment lost 6 bases, leaving 8 bases of the junction unmatched. The CDR3 contains 16 residues. The CDR3: CASSYTGAGSGNTIYF. The CDR3 DNA sequence: TGTGCCAGCAGCTACACAGGGGCAGGCTCTGGAAACACCATATATTTT.

The chain links TRBV6-5 to TRBJ2-7; weak D call: TRBD2 (6 bases). Germline V gene lookup returns CDR1 MNHEY and CDR2 SVGAGI. CDR3 size: 16 residues. Between the trimmed V and J ends, which lost 2 bases and 2 bases, there was a span of 16 bases. Here the CDR3 reads CASSYTLAPLAYEQYF. CDR3 nucleotides: TGTGCCAGCAGTTACACTCTAGCGCCACTGGCCTACGAGCAGTACTTC.

This clone was counted only a few times. The genes are TRBV19 and TRBJ1-1; 7 positions agree with TRBD1. This CDR3 is built from 16 residues. The germline gives CDR1 LNHDA, CDR2 SQIVND (reference sequence). J was trimmed by 1 base and V by 2 bases; bases with no gene match: 7. The CDR3, as DNA: TGTGCCAGTAGTATATCCCCGACAGGGTGGAACACTGAAGCTTTCTTT. Amino acids: CASSISPTGWNTEAFF.

This chain joins TRBV30 and TRBJ2-7; 9 nucleotides agree with TRBD1. Germline values: CDR1 GTSNPN, CDR2 SVGIG (reference sequence). V shed 5 bases and J 2 bases; nucleotides not matched to a gene: 4. The CDR3 runs 13 residues. CDR3: CAWGQGPTYEQYF. CDR3 nucleotide sequence: TGTGCCTGGGGACAGGGGCCTACCTACGAGCAGTACTTC.

The chain's CDR3 is CASIDRDYLSNEQFF. The DNA of the CDR3 is TGTGCCAGCATCGACCGGGACTACCTTTCAAATGAGCAGTTCTTC. The J gene is TRBJ2-1, the V gene TRBV7-8, with 7 bases identical to TRBD2. Trimming took 7 bases from V and 7 from J; bases not matched to a gene: 13. This CDR3 region has 15 residues. Per the germline V gene, CDR1 is SGHVS and CDR2 is FQNEAQ.

The V and J genes are TRBV7-2 and TRBJ2-7, with D perhaps matching TRBD2 (6 bases). This CDR3 region has 15 residues. Germline V gene data show CDR1 as SGHTA and CDR2 as FQGNSA. Trimming took off 2 bases at V and 3 bases at J, with 14 bases between the two ends. CDR3 sequence: CASSLRIPGGYEQYF. CDR3 in DNA: TGTGCCAGCAGCTTAAGGATACCCGGGGGCTACGAGCAGTACTTC.

V gene TRBV24-1 combines with J gene TRBJ1-2; 7 bases fit TRBD1. The J segment lost 5 bases and the V segment lost 4 bases, leaving 9 bases of the junction unmatched. This CDR3 has 15 residues. Germline lookup yields CDR1 KGHDR and CDR2 SFDVKD. Here the CDR3 DNA reads TGTGCCACCAGTGACCACACAGGGGTAGATTATGGCTACACCTTC. This gives the protein CATSDHTGVDYGYTF.

The rearrangement joins TRBV11-2 to TRBJ2-7; weak D call: TRBD1 (6 bases). Germline CDR1 reads SGHAT; CDR2 reads FQNNGV. The CDR3 consists of 15 residues. Trimming removed 3 bases from V and 7 bases from J, with 19 bases in between. The CDR3 loop reads CASSLTGVAAGEQYF. The DNA of the CDR3 is TGTGCCAGCAGCTTGACAGGTGTGGCTGCTGGGGAGCAGTACTTC.

The CDR3 DNA follows: TGTGCCAGCAGCCCGGGACTAGCGGTAGACCTAAACAATGAGCAGTTCTTC. This gives the protein CASSPGLAVDLNNEQFF. This chain links TRBV3-1 (or the pseudogene TRBV3-2) with TRBJ2-1, with TRBD2 matching 11 bases. Trimming took 4 bases from V and 5 from J; bases not matched to a gene: 10. Germline CDR1 is LGHDT and CDR2 is YNNKEL (reference sequence). The CDR3 has 17 residues.

The J gene is TRBJ2-2, the V gene TRBV4-1, with D possibly matching TRBD2 (6 bases). In germline, CDR1 is MGHRA, CDR2 YSYEKL. Trimming shortened V by 1 base and J by 0 bases, and 9 bases separated the two germline ends. The CDR3 sequence is 16 residues long. In DNA form, the CDR3 reads TGCGCCAGCAGCCAAGCAGCGGGTTCGAACACCGGGGAGCTGTTTTTT. Translation gives CASSQAAGSNTGELFF.

This chain's CDR3 is CASSPASGLRVNTEAFF. The DNA of the CDR3 is TGTGCCAGTAGTCCCGCCTCCGGTTTGCGGGTCAACACTGAAGCTTTCTTT. The chain employs TRBV19 and TRBJ1-1; D not certain. V dropped 5 bases and J dropped 2 bases, with 21 bases sitting between them. The CDR3 contains 17 residues. CDR1 is LNHDA and CDR2 is SQIVND in the germline V gene (reference sequence).

This clone has just a few counts. This rearrangement joins TRBV5-1 to TRBJ2-3, with TRBD2 matching 11 bases. The CDR3 totals 15 residues. Trimming took 5 bases from V and 1 from J; bases not matched to a gene: 3. The germline CDR1 and CDR2 sequences are SGHRS and YFSETQ. CDR3 nucleotide sequence: TGCGCCAGCAGGACACTAGCGGGGGGCACAGATACGCAGTATTTT. As protein: CASRTLAGGTDTQYF.

This rearrangement joins TRBV2 to TRBJ1-2; D remains unclear. Trimming pared 6 bases from V and 7 bases from J, leaving 6 bases between. Looked up from germline, CDR1 is SNHLY and CDR2 is FYNNEI. There are 10 residues in the CDR3. The CDR3 DNA reads TGTGCCAGCAGAGCGAGTGGCTACACCTTC. Its protein is CASRASGYTF.

The CDR3 loop is CATSGDRHSNQPQHF. In nucleotides, the CDR3 is TGTGCCACCAGTGGGGACAGGCATAGCAATCAGCCCCAGCATTTT. This sequence joins TRBV15 and TRBJ1-5; TRBD1 agrees at 8 bases. Looked up from germline, CDR1 is LNHNV and CDR2 is YYDKDF (reference sequence). This CDR3 is 15 amino acids long. The V gene end was trimmed by 6 bases and the J gene end by 0 bases; junction bases not matched to a gene: 4.

The J gene is TRBJ2-3, the V gene TRBV29-1; 9 bases map to TRBD2. Germline V gives CDR1 SQVTM, CDR2 ANQGSEA. Unmatched junction bases numbered 8, after V lost 8 bases and J lost 2 bases. This CDR3 comprises 14 residues. The CDR3 protein is CSLSPSGTTDTQYF. The CDR3 region has the DNA TGCAGCCTCTCACCTAGCGGGACCACAGATACGCAGTATTTT.